This T cell receptor beta chain was captured by sequencing in a study of identical twins. Overall study findings and caveats: Out-of-frame TCR alpha sharing observed in monozygotic twins exceeded model estimates.

The CDR3 consists of 12 residues. The ends lost 6 bases at V and 6 bases at J; junction bases unmatched: 1. CDR1 is ENHRY and CDR2 is SYGVKD in the germline V gene. Template switching (which added a universal primer site) was used, and cDNA carried unique molecular identifiers. MiXCR was run by TCRdb on the 5' RACE reads, yielding one entry per CDR3 protein. The profile shows 510,000 or so distinct CDR3 sequences, roughly 15% of them singletons. Comment on this clonotype: Its antigen is as yet unknown.

This sample also appeared in a second study, on yellow fever vaccine responses in identical twins.

The material sequenced was CD4+ T cells sorted from blood. This TCR derives from a woman under 30 in good health. The chain is built from TRBV10-3 and TRBJ2-7, with 11 bases lining up with TRBD1. The DNA of the CDR3 is TGTGCCATCAGGGGGACAGGGGGCGAGCAGTACTTC. Translation: CAIRGTGGEQYF.